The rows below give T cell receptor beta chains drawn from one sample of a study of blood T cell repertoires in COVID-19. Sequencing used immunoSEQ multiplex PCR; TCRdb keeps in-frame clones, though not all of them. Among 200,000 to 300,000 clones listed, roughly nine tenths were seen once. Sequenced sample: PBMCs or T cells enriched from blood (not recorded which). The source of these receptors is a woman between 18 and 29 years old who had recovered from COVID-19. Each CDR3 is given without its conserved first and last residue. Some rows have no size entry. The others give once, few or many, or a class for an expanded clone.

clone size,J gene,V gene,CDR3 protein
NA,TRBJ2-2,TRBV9,ASNHGNTGWNTGELF
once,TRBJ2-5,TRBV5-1,ASSGGGAEEETQY
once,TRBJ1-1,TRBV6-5,ASSYTSANTEAF
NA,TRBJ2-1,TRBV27,ASSLRGSYNEQF
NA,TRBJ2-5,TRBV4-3,ASSQDRQGGETQY
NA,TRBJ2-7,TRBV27,ASSRPGQGATSSYEQY
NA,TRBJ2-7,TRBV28,ASTGGHEQY
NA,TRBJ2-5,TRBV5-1,ASRGLDGEETQY
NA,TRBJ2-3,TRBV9,ASSPRSSGRATDTQY
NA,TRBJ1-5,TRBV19,ASSPAGLGRYRNQPQH